This entry lists 18 T cell receptor beta chains sequenced from one sample in a study of response to subunit inactivated influenza vaccine. TCRdb recomputed calls from the RT-PCR reads with MiXCR, one row per CDR3 protein. The sample shows 630,000 or so distinct CDR3 sequences, about a sixth of them seen only once. The source material was PBMCs from blood, sampled approximately 12 days after vaccination. Every receptor here comes from a man aged 45 to 65 who received an inactivated influenza vaccine.

This clonotype appeared a few times. The chain combines TRBV7-6 with TRBJ1-4; D possibly corresponds to TRBD1 (6 bases). Per germline, CDR1 SGHVS and CDR2 FNYEAQ. The CDR3 spans 15 residues. Trimming cost V 2 bases and J 8 bases, with 15 bases left between them. This chain's CDR3 is CASSLTQGLGEKLFF. The CDR3 DNA reads as TGTGCCAGCAGCTTAACCCAGGGGCTGGGGGAAAAACTGTTTTTT.

This clonotype has just a few counts. The chain carries TRBV3-1 and TRBJ2-6; D unclear. Germline CDR1 LGHDT, CDR2 YNNKEL (reference sequence). The CDR3 consists of 15 residues. V shed 1 base and J shed 2 bases, with 6 bases lying between them. The CDR3 DNA follows: TGTGCCAGCAGCCAAGTTCTGGCTGGGGCCAACGTCCTGACTTTC. This codes for CASSQVLAGANVLTF.

A note on this clonotype: One junction end does not reproduce the germline sequence, and a read error may be involved. The V and J genes are TRBV29-1 and TRBJ2-5; 13 bases align to TRBD2. Per germline, CDR1 SQVTM and CDR2 ANQGSEA. CDR3 length equals 14 residues. The CDR3 loop reads CGVLLAGGRQTQYF. The CDR3 DNA reads as TGCGGCGTCTTACTAGCGGGAGGGCGGCAGACCCAGTACTTC.

This clonotype showed up many times. This chain uses TRBV7-9 with TRBJ2-5, with TRBD2 matching over 9 bases. The V gene's germline CDR1 is SEHNR and CDR2 FQNEAQ (reference sequence). This CDR3 region has 15 residues. The V gene end was trimmed by 6 bases and the J gene end by 4 bases; junction bases not matched to a gene: 9. The CDR3 sequence is CASSPGPTSGETQYF. For the CDR3, the DNA is TGTGCCAGCAGTCCCGGCCCGACTAGCGGAGAGACCCAGTACTTC. Full variable domain (outside the CDR3, taken from reference TRBV7-9 and TRBJ2-5): DTGVSQNPRHKITKRGQNVTFRCDPISEHNRLYWYRQTLGQGPEFLTYFQNEAQLEKSRLLSDRFSAERPKGSFSTLEIQRTEQGDSAMYLCASSPGPTSGETQYFGPGTRLLVL.

Only one count was recorded for this clonotype. The chain uses TRBV29-1 and TRBJ2-1; the match to TRBD2 covers 11 bases. The CDR3 covers 17 residues. With 3 bases clipped from V and 0 bases from J, the junction kept 7 bases outside the gene matches. Germline-derived CDR1 and CDR2 are SQVTM and ANQGSEA. The CDR3 loop reads CSVDALLAGDSYNEQFF. CDR3 DNA sequence: TGCAGCGTTGATGCTTTACTAGCGGGGGACTCCTACAATGAGCAGTTCTTC.

This CDR3 is CASSAGGGTEQFF. The CDR3 coding sequence is TGTGCCAGCAGCGCTGGGGGGGGGACTGAGCAGTTCTTC. The V and J genes are TRBV9 and TRBJ2-1; TRBD2 matches 7 bases. The CDR3 is 13 residues long. Germline assignment: CDR1 SGDLS and CDR2 YYNGEE. V shed 3 bases and J 9 bases; nucleotides not matched to a gene: 6.

The rearrangement joins TRBV7-2 to TRBJ2-7; 10 bases are shared with TRBD2. The CDR3 sequence is 16 residues long. In germline, CDR1 is SGHTA, CDR2 FQGNSA. The V gene end was trimmed by 5 bases and the J gene end by 7 bases; junction bases not matched to a gene: 14. CDR3 in DNA: TGTGCCAGCAGCCTAAGCCCTAGCGGGGGTGCTAGAGAGCAGTACTTC. This codes for CASSLSPSGGAREQYF.

This clonotype was observed a handful of times. V usage is TRBV6-2 or TRBV6-3 and J usage is TRBJ1-5; 8 bases line up with TRBD1. The junction had 1 base not matched to a gene; V was cut back by 6 bases and J by 3 bases. This CDR3 spans 13 amino acids. Germline V gene sequence: CDR1 MNHEY, CDR2 SVGEGT. The CDR3 is CASRTGANQPQHF. The DNA for the CDR3 is TGTGCCAGCAGGACAGGGGCCAATCAGCCCCAGCATTTT.

This clonotype was picked up a small number of times. The chain combines TRBV4-2 with TRBJ1-2, with D unresolved. Germline lookup yields CDR1 LGHNA and CDR2 YNFKEQ. Trimming pared 1 base from V and 1 base from J, leaving 7 bases between. The CDR3 contains 14 residues. The CDR3 here is CASSQVEDNYGYTF. CDR3 in DNA: TGTGCCAGCAGCCAAGTAGAGGATAACTATGGCTACACCTTC.

This rearrangement joins TRBV30 to TRBJ2-2; D remains unclear. CDR3 length equals 13 residues. From germline, CDR1 is GTSNPN and CDR2 SVGIG (reference sequence). Trimming pared 4 bases from V and 1 base from J, leaving 7 bases between. CDR3 in amino acids: CAWTPGNTGELFF. CDR3 DNA: TGTGCCTGGACCCCTGGGAACACCGGGGAGCTGTTTTTT.

This chain uses TRBV18 with TRBJ2-1; 11 bases fit TRBD1. J gave up 4 bases and V 3 bases, and 5 bases lay outside the gene matches. This CDR3 region has 16 residues. Per germline, CDR1 KGHSH and CDR2 LQKENI. The CDR3 reads CASSPKDRGPYNEQFF. The CDR3 nucleotides are TGTGCCAGCTCACCCAAGGACAGGGGGCCGTACAATGAGCAGTTCTTC.

This clonotype was recorded at least ten times. The chain is built from TRBV20-1 and TRBJ2-3; D not certain. V shed 5 bases and J shed 2 bases, with 14 bases lying between them. Germline values: CDR1 DFQATT, CDR2 SNEGSKA (reference sequence). There are 14 residues in the CDR3. The chain's CDR3 is CSASDGVYTDTQYF. Here the CDR3 DNA reads TGCAGTGCTTCCGACGGCGTCTACACAGATACGCAGTATTTT.

V and J are TRBV20-1 and TRBJ2-5; TRBD2 agrees at 14 bases. This CDR3 contains 16 residues. Germline assignment: CDR1 DFQATT and CDR2 SNEGSKA (reference sequence). V was clipped by 0 bases and J by 4 bases; unmatched bases: 4. CDR3 sequence reads: CSAREGLAGVSETQYF. The CDR3 DNA is TGCAGTGCTAGAGAGGGACTAGCGGGGGTTTCAGAGACCCAGTACTTC.

This clonotype showed up many times. The J gene is TRBJ2-1, the V gene TRBV7-6; D gene uncertain. The germline V and J ends were trimmed by 5 bases and 1 base, with 15 bases remaining between them. The germline V gene encodes CDR1 SGHVS and CDR2 FNYEAQ. The CDR3 consists of 16 residues. The CDR3 here is CASSPRLAVSYNEQFF. CDR3 sequence (DNA): TGTGCCAGCAGCCCTCGACTTGCCGTTTCCTACAATGAGCAGTTCTTC.

Only a few counts were recorded for this clonotype. Here the CDR3 reads CASSQDGGDSYGYTF. CDR3 sequence (DNA): TGCGCCAGCAGCCAAGATGGCGGGGACAGCTATGGCTACACCTTC. The genes are TRBV4-3 and TRBJ1-2; the match to TRBD1 covers 7 bases. Trimming removed 0 bases from V and 4 bases from J; junction bases left unmatched: 5. Germline CDR1 and CDR2: LGHNA and YSLEER. There are 15 residues in the CDR3.

The chain employs TRBV6-5 and TRBJ2-3, with a tentative D call TRBD2 (6 bases). The CDR3 spans 13 residues. The V end was cut by 0 bases, the J end by 9 bases, with 10 bases between. Germline V gives CDR1 MNHEY, CDR2 SVGAGI. The DNA of the CDR3 is TGTGCCAGCAGTTACTCGACGGGAGTCACGCAGTATTTT. Its protein is CASSYSTGVTQYF.

V gene TRBV28 combines with J gene TRBJ1-5; D perhaps matches TRBD1 (6 bases). The length of the CDR3 is 18 residues. Germline V gene data show CDR1 as MDHEN and CDR2 as SYDVKM. The germline V and J ends were trimmed by 4 bases and 3 bases, with 22 bases remaining between them. The CDR3 nucleotides read TGTGCCAGCAGTTCCCGATCGACCTACGACAGGCCCAATCAGCCCCAGCATTTT. This codes for CASSSRSTYDRPNQPQHF.

This clonotype has ten or more counts. This rearrangement joins TRBV5-1 to TRBJ1-4; D is undetermined. Germline V gene data show CDR1 as SGHRS and CDR2 as YFSETQ. The CDR3 covers 14 residues. V shed 3 bases and J shed 0 bases, with 6 bases lying between them. The CDR3 spells CASSSTSTNEKLFF. The DNA of the CDR3 is TGCGCCAGCAGCTCTACTTCAACTAATGAAAAACTGTTTTTT.